This T cell receptor beta chain was profiled in a study of blood T cell repertoires in COVID-19. CDR1 WSHSY and CDR2 SAAADI come from the germline V gene. V lost 8 bases and J lost 2; bases outside the gene matches: 9. This CDR3 spans 14 amino acids. Profiling relied on immunoSEQ multiplex PCR, and the TCRdb table lists in-frame clones only, not all of them. The table records approximately 500,000 clones, 85% to 90% of them present only once. The chain is built from TRBV10-2 and TRBJ2-7; TRBD1 agrees at 7 bases. The TCR sequence derives from a man aged 18 to 29 with COVID-19, enrolled during active disease. The material sequenced was peripheral blood. The chain's CDR3 is CASARQGRTYEQYF. The CDR3 DNA reads TGCGCCAGCGCCAGACAGGGAAGGACCTACGAGCAGTACTTC.